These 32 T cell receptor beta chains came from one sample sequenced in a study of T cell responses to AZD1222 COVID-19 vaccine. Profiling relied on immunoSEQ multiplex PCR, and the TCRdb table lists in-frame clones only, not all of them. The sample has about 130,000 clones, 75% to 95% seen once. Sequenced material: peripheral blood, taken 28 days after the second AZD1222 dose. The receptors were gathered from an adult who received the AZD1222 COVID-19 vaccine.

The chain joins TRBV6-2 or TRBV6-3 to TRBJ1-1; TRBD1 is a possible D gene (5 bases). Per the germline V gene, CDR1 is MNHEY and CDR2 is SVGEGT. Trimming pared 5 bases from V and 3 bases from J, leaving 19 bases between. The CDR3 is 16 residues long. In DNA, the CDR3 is TGTGCCAGCAGTCCCCCGGGGCCTCCAGTGGACACTGAAGCTTTCTTT. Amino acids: CASSPPGPPVDTEAFF.

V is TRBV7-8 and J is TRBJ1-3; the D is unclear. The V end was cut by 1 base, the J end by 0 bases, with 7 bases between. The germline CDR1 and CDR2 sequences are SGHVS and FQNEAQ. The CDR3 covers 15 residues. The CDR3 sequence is CASSLGGHSGNTIYF. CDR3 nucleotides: TGTGCCAGCAGCTTAGGGGGTCACTCTGGAAACACCATATATTTT.

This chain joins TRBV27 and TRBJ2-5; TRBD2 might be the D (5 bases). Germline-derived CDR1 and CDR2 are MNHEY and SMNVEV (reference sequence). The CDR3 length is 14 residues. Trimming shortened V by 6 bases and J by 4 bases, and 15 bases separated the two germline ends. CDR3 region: CASRDGDEGETQYF. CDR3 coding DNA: TGTGCCAGCAGGGACGGAGACGAGGGAGAGACCCAGTACTTC.

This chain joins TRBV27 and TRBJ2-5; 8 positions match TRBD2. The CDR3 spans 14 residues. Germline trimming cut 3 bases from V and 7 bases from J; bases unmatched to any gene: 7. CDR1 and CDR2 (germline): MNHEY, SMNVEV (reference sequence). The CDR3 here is CASSFSGGGLTQYF. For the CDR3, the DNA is TGTGCCAGCAGTTTTTCCGGGGGGGGTTTGACCCAGTACTTC.

The CDR3 here is CASSFARQTSGNTIYF. DNA for the CDR3: TGTGCCAGCAGCTTTGCAAGGCAGACCTCTGGAAACACCATATATTTT. V is TRBV5-6 and J is TRBJ1-3, with D uncertain. The CDR3 consists of 16 residues. CDR1 is SGHDT and CDR2 is YYEEEE in the germline V gene. Trimming took 2 bases from V and 0 from J, leaving 12 bases between them. Variable domain in full (rest from reference TRBV5-6 and TRBJ1-3): DAGVTQSPTHLIKTRGQQVTLRCSPKSGHDTVSWYQQALGQGPQFIFQYYEEEERQRGNFPDRFSGHQFPNYSSELNVNALLLGDSALYLCASSFARQTSGNTIYFGEGSWLTVV.

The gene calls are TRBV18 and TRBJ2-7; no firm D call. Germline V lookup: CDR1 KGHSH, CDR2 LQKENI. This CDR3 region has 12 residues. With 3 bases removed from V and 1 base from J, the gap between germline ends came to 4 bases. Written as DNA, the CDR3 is TGTGCCAGCTCACCGGGGTCCTACGAGCAGTACTTC. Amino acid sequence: CASSPGSYEQYF.

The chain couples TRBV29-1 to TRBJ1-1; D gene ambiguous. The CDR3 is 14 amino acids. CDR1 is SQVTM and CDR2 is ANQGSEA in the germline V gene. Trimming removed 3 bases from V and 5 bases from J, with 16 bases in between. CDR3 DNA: TGCAGCGTTGACCCACGGGCCCTGGGGACTGAAGCTTTCTTT. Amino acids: CSVDPRALGTEAFF.

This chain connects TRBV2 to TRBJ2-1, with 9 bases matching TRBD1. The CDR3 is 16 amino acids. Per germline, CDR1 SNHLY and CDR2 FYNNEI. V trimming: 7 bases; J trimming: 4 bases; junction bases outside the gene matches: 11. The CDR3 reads CASTPRGTGLYNEQFF. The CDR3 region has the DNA TGTGCCAGCACCCCCCGTGGGACAGGGTTATACAATGAGCAGTTCTTC. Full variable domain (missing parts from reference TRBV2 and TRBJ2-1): EPEVTQTPSHQVTQMGQEVILRCVPISNHLYFYWYRQILGQKVEFLVSFYNNEISEKSEIFDDQFSVERPDGSNFTLKIRSTKLEDSAMYFCASTPRGTGLYNEQFFGPGTRLTVL.

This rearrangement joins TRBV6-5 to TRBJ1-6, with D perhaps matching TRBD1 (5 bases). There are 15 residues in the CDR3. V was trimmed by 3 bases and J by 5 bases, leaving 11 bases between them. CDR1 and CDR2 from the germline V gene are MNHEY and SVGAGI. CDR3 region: CASSYGGSDNSPLHF. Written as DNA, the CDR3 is TGTGCCAGCAGTTATGGGGGGAGTGATAATTCACCCCTCCACTTT.

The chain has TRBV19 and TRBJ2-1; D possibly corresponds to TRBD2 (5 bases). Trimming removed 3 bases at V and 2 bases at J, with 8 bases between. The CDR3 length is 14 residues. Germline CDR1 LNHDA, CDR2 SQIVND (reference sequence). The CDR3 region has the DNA TGTGCCAGTAGTATGACGGGGACCTACAATGAGCAGTTCTTC. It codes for CASSMTGTYNEQFF. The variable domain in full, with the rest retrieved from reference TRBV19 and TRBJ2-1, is DGGITQSPKYLFRKEGQNVTLSCEQNLNHDAMYWYRQDPGQGLRLIYYSQIVNDFQKGDIAEGYSVSREKKESFPLTVTSAQKNPTAFYLCASSMTGTYNEQFFGPGTRLTVL.

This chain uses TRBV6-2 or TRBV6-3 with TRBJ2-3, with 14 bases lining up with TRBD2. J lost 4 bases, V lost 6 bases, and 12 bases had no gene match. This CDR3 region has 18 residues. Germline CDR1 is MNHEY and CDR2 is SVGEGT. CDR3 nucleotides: TGTGCCAGCAGCTCTCAACCGGGACTAGCGGGAGAGGCAGATACGCAGTATTTT. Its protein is CASSSQPGLAGEADTQYF.

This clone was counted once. CDR3 nucleotide sequence: TGTGCCAGCAGCGTAGCTGCGGCTGCGAACACCGGGGAGCTGTTTTTT. It encodes CASSVAAAANTGELFF. The V call is TRBV9, the J call TRBJ2-2; D is unclear. Germline CDR1 SGDLS, CDR2 YYNGEE. The CDR3 has 16 residues. Trimming stripped 0 bases from V and 0 bases from J, with 9 bases between.

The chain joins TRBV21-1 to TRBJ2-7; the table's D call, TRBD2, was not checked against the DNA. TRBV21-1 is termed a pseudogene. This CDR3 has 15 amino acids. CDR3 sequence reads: CASSKRDRLSYEQYV. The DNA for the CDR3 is TGTGCCAGCAGCAAACGGGATCGTCTCTCCTACGAGCAGTACGTC.

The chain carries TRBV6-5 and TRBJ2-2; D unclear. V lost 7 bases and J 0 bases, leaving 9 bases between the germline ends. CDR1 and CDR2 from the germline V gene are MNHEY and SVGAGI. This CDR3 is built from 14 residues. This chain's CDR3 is CASTLSANTGELFF. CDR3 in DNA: TGTGCCAGCACGCTATCCGCGAACACCGGGGAGCTGTTTTTT.

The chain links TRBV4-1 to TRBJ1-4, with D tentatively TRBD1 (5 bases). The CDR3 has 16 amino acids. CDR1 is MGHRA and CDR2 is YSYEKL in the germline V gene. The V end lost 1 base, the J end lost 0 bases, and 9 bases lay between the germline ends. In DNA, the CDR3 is TGCGCCAGCAGCCAAGGGACATCCGCAACTAATGAAAAACTGTTTTTT. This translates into CASSQGTSATNEKLFF.

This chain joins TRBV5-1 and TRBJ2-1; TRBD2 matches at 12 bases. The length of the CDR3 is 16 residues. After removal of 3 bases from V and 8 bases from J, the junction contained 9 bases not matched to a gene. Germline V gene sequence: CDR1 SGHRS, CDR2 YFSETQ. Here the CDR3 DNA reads TGCGCCAGCAGCTCAGTGACTAGCGGGAGCAGTGATGAGCAGTTCTTC. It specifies CASSSVTSGSSDEQFF.

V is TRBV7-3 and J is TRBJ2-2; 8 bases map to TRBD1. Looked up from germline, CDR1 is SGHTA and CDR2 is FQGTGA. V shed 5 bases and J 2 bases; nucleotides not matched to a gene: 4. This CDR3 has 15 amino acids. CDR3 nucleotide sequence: TGTGCCAGCAGCCCCGACAGGGGAAACACCGGGGAGCTGTTTTTT. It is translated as CASSPDRGNTGELFF.

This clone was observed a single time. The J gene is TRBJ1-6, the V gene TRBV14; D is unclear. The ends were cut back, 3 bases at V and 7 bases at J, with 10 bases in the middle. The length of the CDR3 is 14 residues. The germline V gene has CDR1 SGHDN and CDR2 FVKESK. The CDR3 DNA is TGTGCCAGCAGCCAGACCGTGTTCAATTCACCCCTCCACTTT. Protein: CASSQTVFNSPLHF.

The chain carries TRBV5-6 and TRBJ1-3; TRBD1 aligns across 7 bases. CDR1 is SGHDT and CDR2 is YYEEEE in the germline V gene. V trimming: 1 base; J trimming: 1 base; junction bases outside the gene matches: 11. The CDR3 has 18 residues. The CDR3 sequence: CASSLFYKTGRSGNTIYF. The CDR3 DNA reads TGTGCCAGCAGCTTGTTTTATAAGACAGGGCGATCTGGAAACACCATATATTTT. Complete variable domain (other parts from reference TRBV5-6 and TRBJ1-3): DAGVTQSPTHLIKTRGQQVTLRCSPKSGHDTVSWYQQALGQGPQFIFQYYEEEERQRGNFPDRFSGHQFPNYSSELNVNALLLGDSALYLCASSLFYKTGRSGNTIYFGEGSWLTVV.

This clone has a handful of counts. The CDR3 reads CASSPWGYSGNTIYF. Written as DNA, the CDR3 is TGTGCCAGCAGCCCTTGGGGGTACTCTGGAAACACCATATATTTT. The gene calls are TRBV7-9 and TRBJ1-3; possibly TRBD1 for D (5 bases). Trimming took 5 bases from V and 0 from J, leaving 11 bases between them. The CDR3 length is 15 residues. Germline lookup yields CDR1 SEHNR and CDR2 FQNEAQ (reference sequence).

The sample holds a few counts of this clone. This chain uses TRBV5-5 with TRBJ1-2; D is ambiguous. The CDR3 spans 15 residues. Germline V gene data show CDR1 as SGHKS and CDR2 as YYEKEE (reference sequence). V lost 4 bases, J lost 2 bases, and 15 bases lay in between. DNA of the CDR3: TGTGCCAGCAGCCCCGGTCCTTCGGTAAACTATGGCTACACCTTC. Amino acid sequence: CASSPGPSVNYGYTF.

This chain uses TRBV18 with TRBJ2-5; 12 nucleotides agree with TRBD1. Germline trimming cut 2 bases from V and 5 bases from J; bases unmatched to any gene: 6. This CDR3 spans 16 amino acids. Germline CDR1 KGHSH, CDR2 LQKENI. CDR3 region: CASSPMGQGAAETQYF. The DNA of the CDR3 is TGTGCCAGCTCACCAATGGGACAGGGGGCGGCTGAGACCCAGTACTTC. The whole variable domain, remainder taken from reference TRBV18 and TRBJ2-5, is NAGVMQNPRHLVRRRGQEARLRCSPMKGHSHVYWYRQLPEEGLKFMVYLQKENIIDESGMPKERFSAEFPKEGPSILRIQQVVRGDSAAYFCASSPMGQGAAETQYFGPGTRLLVL.

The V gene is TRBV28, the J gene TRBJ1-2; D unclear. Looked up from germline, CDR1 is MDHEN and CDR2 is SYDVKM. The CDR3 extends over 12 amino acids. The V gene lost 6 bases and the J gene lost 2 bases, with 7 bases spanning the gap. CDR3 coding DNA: TGTGCCAGCAGGTCTGGGAACTATGGCTACACCTTC. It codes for CASRSGNYGYTF.

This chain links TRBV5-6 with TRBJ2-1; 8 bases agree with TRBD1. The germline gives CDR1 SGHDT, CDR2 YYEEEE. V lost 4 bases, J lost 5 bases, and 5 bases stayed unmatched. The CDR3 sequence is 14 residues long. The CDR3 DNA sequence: TGTGCCAGCAGCCTCGGACAGGGTGACAATGAGCAGTTCTTC. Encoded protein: CASSLGQGDNEQFF.

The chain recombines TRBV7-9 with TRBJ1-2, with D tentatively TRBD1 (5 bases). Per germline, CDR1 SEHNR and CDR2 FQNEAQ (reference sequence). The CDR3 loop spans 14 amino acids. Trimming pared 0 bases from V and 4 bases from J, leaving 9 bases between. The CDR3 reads CASSLAGVGYGYTF. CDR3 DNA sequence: TGTGCCAGCAGCTTAGCGGGGGTCGGCTATGGCTACACCTTC.

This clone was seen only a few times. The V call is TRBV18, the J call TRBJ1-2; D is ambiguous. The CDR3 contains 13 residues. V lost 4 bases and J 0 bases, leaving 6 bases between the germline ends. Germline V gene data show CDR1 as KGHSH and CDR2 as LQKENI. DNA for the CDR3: TGTGCCAGCTCACGGGAGTCTAACTATGGCTACACCTTC. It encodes CASSRESNYGYTF.

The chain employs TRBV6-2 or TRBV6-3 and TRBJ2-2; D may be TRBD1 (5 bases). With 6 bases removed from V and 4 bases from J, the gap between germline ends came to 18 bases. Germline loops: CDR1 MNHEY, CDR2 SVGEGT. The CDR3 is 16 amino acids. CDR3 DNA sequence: TGTGCCAGCAGCCGTATCATAGGTCAGGGCACCGGGGAGCTGTTTTTT. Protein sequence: CASSRIIGQGTGELFF.

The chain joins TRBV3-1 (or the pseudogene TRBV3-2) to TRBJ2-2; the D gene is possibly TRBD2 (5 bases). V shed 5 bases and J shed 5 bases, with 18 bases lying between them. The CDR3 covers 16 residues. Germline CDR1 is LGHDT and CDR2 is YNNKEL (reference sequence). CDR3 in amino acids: CASSYDYPGPTGELFF. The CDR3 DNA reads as TGTGCCAGCAGCTACGACTACCCGGGTCCAACCGGGGAGCTGTTTTTT.

The CDR3, as DNA: TGTGCCAGCAGTTACGAGGGACAGGGTGACTATGGCTACACCTTC. Amino acid sequence: CASSYEGQGDYGYTF. The J gene is TRBJ1-2, the V gene TRBV6-2 or TRBV6-3; 9 bases line up with TRBD1. Germline values: CDR1 MNHEY, CDR2 SVGEGT. CDR3 length: 15 amino acids. V trimming: 2 bases; J trimming: 3 bases; junction bases outside the gene matches: 4.

CDR3 in amino acids: CASSRTGSGANVLTF. The DNA of the CDR3 is TGTGCCAGCAGCCGGACAGGGTCTGGGGCCAACGTCCTGACTTTC. The chain carries TRBV28 and TRBJ2-6; 8 positions match TRBD1. There are 15 residues in the CDR3. Looked up from germline, CDR1 is MDHEN and CDR2 is SYDVKM. V shed 6 bases, J shed 1 base, and the junction held 2 bases outside the gene matches.

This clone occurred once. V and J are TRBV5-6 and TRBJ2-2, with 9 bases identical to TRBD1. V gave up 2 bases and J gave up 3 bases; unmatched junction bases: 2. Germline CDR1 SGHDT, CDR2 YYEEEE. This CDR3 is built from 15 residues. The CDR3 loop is CASSLTGGDTGELFF. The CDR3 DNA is TGTGCCAGCAGCTTAACAGGGGGCGACACCGGGGAGCTGTTTTTT.

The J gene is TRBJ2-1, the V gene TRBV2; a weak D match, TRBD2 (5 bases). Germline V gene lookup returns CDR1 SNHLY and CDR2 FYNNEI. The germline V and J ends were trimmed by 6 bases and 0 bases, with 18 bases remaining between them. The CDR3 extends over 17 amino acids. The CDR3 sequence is CASSLRGASFSYNEQFF. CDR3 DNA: TGTGCCAGCAGCCTCCGGGGTGCTTCCTTCTCCTACAATGAGCAGTTCTTC.